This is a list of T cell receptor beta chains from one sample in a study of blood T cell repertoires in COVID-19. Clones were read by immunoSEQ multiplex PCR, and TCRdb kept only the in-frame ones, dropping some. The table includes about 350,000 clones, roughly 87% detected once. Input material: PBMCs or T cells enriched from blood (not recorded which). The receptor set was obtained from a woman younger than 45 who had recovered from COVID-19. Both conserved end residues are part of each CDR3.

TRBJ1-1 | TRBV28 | CASSLITEAFF
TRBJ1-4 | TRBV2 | CASSGTPDRATNEKLFF
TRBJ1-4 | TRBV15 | CATSSPGWEKLFF
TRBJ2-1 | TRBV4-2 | CASSQGTSGSGPYNEQFF
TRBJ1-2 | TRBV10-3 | CAISEGGGRAYGYTF
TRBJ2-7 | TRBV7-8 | CASSSQPSGSSYEQYF
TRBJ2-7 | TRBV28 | CASSFLRSHEQYF
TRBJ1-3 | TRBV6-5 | CASSSRGNSGNTIYF
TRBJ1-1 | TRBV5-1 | CASSLVAGNTEAFF
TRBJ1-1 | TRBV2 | CASRPMPRGATEAFF